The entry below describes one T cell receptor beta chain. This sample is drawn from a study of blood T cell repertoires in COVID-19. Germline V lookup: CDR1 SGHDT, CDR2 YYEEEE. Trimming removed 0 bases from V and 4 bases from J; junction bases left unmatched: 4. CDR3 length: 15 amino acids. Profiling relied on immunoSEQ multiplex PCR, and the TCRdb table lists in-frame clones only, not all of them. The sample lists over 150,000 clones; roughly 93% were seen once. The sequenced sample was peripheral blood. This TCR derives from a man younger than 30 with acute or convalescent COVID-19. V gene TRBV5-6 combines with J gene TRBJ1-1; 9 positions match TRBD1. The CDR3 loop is CASSLATGGGTEAFF. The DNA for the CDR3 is TGTGCCAGCAGCTTGGCGACAGGGGGAGGCACTGAAGCTTTCTTT.